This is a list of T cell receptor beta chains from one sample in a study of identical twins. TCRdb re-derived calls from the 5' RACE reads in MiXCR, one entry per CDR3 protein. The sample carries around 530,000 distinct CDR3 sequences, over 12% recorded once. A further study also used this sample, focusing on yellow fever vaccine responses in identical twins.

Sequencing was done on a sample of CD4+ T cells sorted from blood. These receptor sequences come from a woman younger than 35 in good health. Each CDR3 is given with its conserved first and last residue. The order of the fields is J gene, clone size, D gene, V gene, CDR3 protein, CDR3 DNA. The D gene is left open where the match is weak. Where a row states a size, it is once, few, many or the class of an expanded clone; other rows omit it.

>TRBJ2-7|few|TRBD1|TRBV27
CASSLGGTGENYEQYF
TGTGCCAGCAGTTTAGGCGGGACAGGGGAAAACTACGAGCAGTACTTC
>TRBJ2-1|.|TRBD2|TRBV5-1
CASSTTSGRVNEQFF
TGCGCCAGCAGCACTACTAGCGGGAGAGTCAATGAGCAGTTCTTC
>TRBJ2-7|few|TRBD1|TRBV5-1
CASSLGGQNSYEQYF
TGCGCCAGCAGCTTGGGGGGACAGAACTCCTACGAGCAGTACTTC
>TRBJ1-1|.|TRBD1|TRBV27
CASSLKTGGRTEAFF
TGTGCCAGCAGTTTAAAGACAGGGGGAAGGACTGAAGCTTTCTTT
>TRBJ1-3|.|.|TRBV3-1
CASSQGTVSSGNTIYF
TGTGCCAGCAGCCAGGGGACCGTGAGCTCTGGAAACACCATATATTTT
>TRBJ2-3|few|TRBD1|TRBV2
CASRAGTGNTDTQYF
TGTGCCAGCAGGGCTGGGACAGGTAACACAGATACGCAGTATTTT
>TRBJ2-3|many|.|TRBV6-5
CASSYGDTQYF
TGCGCCAGCAGCTACGGAGATACGCAGTATTTT
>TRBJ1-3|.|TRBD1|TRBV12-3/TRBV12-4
CASRLRGTGGWIDTIYF
TGTGCCAGCAGACTACGAGGGACAGGGGGATGGATAGACACCATATATTTT
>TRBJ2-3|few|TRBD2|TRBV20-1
CSASDTSGTDTQYF
TGCAGTGCTAGCGATACTAGCGGCACAGATACGCAGTATTTT
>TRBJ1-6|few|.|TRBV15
CATSRGPSGGISPLHF
TGTGCCACCAGCAGAGGACCCTCTGGGGGAATTTCACCCCTCCACTTT
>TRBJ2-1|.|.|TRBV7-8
CASSPPTSLIGNEQFF
TGTGCCAGCAGCCCACCTACTAGCCTGATCGGTAATGAGCAGTTCTTC
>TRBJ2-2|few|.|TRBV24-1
CATSDRYRDTGELFF
TGTGCCACCAGTGATCGTTACCGGGACACCGGGGAGCTGTTTTTT
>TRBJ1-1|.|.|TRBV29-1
CSVRRGSTEAFF
TGCAGCGTTCGAAGGGGATCCACTGAAGCTTTCTTT
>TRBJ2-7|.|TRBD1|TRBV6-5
CASSYTTGTAYEQYF
TGTGCCAGCAGTTACACCACCGGGACAGCCTACGAGCAGTACTTC
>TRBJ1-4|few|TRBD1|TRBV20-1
CSAGIWDSTREKLFF
TGCAGTGCTGGCATTTGGGACAGTACCCGGGAAAAACTGTTTTTT
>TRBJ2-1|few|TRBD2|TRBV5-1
CASSTGGLTSGIEQFF
TGCGCCAGCAGCACCGGGGGGCTGACTAGCGGCATTGAGCAGTTCTTC
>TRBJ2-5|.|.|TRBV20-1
CSASADSIQETQYF
TGCAGTGCAAGTGCGGACAGCATCCAAGAGACCCAGTACTTC
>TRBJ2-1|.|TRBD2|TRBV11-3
CASSLRASGSSYNEQFF
TGTGCCAGCAGCTTAAGGGCTAGCGGGAGTTCCTACAATGAGCAGTTCTTC
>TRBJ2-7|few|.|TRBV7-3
CASSLIGDSSYEQYF
TGTGCCAGCAGCTTAATAGGGGATAGCTCCTACGAGCAGTACTTC
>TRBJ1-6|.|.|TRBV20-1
CSASIPSSSYNSPLHF
TGCAGTGCTAGTATCCCATCTAGCTCCTATAATTCACCCCTCCACTTT
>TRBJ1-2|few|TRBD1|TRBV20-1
CSARDPGTGYGYTF
TGCAGTGCTAGAGATCCGGGGACAGGGTATGGCTACACCTTC
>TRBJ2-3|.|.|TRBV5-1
CASSLASGAYTDTQYF
TGCGCCAGCAGCTTGGCTTCAGGGGCCTACACAGATACGCAGTATTTT
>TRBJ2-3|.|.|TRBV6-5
CASSYMVESTDTQYF
TGTGCCAGCAGTTATATGGTGGAAAGCACAGATACGCAGTATTTT
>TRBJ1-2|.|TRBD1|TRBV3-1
CASSPRTGARYTF
TGTGCCAGCAGCCCCCGGACAGGGGCTCGGTACACCTTC
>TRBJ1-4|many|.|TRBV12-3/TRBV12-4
CASSDRILNEKLFF
TGTGCCAGCAGTGACAGGATACTTAATGAAAAACTGTTTTTT
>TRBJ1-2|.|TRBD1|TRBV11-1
CASSPWDRSTYGYTF
TGTGCCAGCAGCCCGTGGGACAGGAGCACCTATGGCTACACCTTC
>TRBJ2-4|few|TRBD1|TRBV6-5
CASSYPGQDLAKNIQYF
TGTGCCAGCAGTTACCCTGGACAGGACCTAGCCAAAAACATTCAGTACTTC
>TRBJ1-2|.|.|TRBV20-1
CSATLGGGYTF
TGCAGTGCTACCCTGGGGGGTGGCTACACCTTC
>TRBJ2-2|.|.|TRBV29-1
CSAVRGNTGELFF
TGCAGCGCTGTAAGGGGGAACACCGGGGAGCTGTTTTTT
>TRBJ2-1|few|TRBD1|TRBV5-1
CASSGNRGPYNEQFF
TGCGCCAGCAGCGGAAACAGGGGTCCCTACAATGAGCAGTTCTTC
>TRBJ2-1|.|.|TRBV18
CASSSQASYNEQFF
TGTGCCAGCTCATCCCAGGCGTCCTACAATGAGCAGTTCTTC
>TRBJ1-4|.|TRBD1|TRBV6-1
CASSLGTGREKLFF
TGTGCCAGCAGCCTCGGGACAGGAAGGGAAAAACTGTTTTTT
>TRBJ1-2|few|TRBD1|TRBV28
CASRLVGQGPGGYTF
TGTGCCAGCCGCCTCGTGGGACAGGGACCGGGGGGCTACACCTTC
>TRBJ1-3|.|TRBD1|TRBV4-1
CASSQALTGVAGNTIYF
TGCGCCAGCAGCCAAGCCCTAACAGGGGTCGCTGGAAACACCATATATTTT
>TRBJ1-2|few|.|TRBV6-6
CASSYNSVGGYTF
TGTGCCAGCAGTTATAACAGCGTGGGGGGCTACACCTTC
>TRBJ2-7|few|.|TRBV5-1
CASRRQVGPYEQYF
TGCGCCAGCCGGCGACAGGTCGGCCCCTACGAGCAGTACTTC
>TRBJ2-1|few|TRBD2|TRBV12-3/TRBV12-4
CASSLDGVAGFSYNEQFF
TGTGCCAGCAGTTTAGATGGGGTAGCGGGATTCTCCTACAATGAGCAGTTCTTC
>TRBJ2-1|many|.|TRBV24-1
CATSDSASYEQFF
TGTGCCACCAGTGACTCGGCGTCATATGAGCAGTTCTTC
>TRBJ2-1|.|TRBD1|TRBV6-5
CASSSAPGTDSYNEQFF
TGTGCCAGCAGTTCCGCCCCCGGGACAGACTCCTACAATGAGCAGTTCTTC
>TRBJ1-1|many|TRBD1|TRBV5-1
CASRPGQGMNTEAFF
TGCGCCAGCAGGCCGGGACAGGGGATGAACACTGAAGCTTTCTTT
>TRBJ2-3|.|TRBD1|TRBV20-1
CSASNRGQGDTQYF
TGCAGTGCTAGCAACAGGGGGCAGGGAGATACGCAGTATTTT
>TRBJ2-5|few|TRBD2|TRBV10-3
CAIRQRGGETQYF
TGTGCCATCCGCCAGCGGGGAGGTGAGACCCAGTACTTC
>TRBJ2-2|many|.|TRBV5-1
CASSIISGNTGELFF
TGCGCCAGCAGCATAATCTCAGGGAACACCGGGGAGCTGTTTTTT
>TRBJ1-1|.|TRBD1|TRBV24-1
CATSEGQGNANTEAFF
TGTGCCACCAGCGAAGGACAGGGAAATGCGAACACTGAAGCTTTCTTT
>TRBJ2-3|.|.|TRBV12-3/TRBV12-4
CASSLEGATDTQYF
TGTGCCAGCAGTTTAGAGGGCGCCACAGATACGCAGTATTTT
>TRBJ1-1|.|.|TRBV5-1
CASSTVYGNTEAFF
TGCGCCAGCAGCACCGTATACGGAAACACTGAAGCTTTCTTT
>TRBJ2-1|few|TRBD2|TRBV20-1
CSARPLTSGSFNEQFF
TGCAGTGCTAGACCCCTAACTAGCGGGAGTTTCAATGAGCAGTTCTTC
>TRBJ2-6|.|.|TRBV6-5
CASSYVGGPSGANVLTF
TGTGCCAGCAGTTACGTGGGGGGGCCTTCTGGGGCCAACGTCCTGACTTTC
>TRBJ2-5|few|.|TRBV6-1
CASRLHPGPAGETQYF
TGTGCCAGCAGGCTACACCCGGGGCCTGCGGGGGAGACCCAGTACTTC
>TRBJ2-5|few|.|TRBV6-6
CASSYYKETQYF
TGTGCCAGCAGTTACTACAAAGAGACCCAGTACTTC
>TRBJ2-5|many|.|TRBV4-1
CASSQDYVVETQYF
TGCGCCAGCAGCCAAGATTATGTCGTGGAGACCCAGTACTTC
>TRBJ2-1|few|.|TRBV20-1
CSASGGGHEQFF
TGCAGTGCTAGCGGGGGTGGCCATGAGCAGTTCTTC